This T cell receptor (beta chain) derives from a study of regulatory T cells in long-lasting Graves disease. Overall study results and limits: TRBV28, TRBJ1-2 and TRBJ2-5 emerged as the favored segments in persistent disease. Lower TCR diversity characterized persistent Graves' patients relative to newly diagnosed patients.

Time point in this sample: newly diagnosed GD, antithyroid drugs for less than 3 months. The TCR library was prepared using RNA isolated from PBMCs. Patients were enrolled at an endocrinology department in Xi'an, China. The germline CDR1 and CDR2 sequences are DFQATT and SNEGSKA (reference sequence). The V end was cut by 0 bases, the J end by 7 bases, with 12 bases between. This CDR3 is built from 13 residues. Combining iRepertoire HTBI primers with Arm-PCR of CDR3 regions, the authors built TCR beta libraries. In TCRdb, the multiplex PCR reads were re-called with MiXCR into one record per CDR3 protein. The profile shows 250,000 or so distinct CDR3 sequences, more than 15% of them singletons. This clonotype was recorded many times. Antigen unknown. The same sample was also studied in work on T cells in Graves' hyperthyroidism and ophthalmopathy.

The source was peripheral blood mononuclear cells (PBMCs), collected at new diagnosis, from a patient treated with antithyroid drugs. This receptor was obtained from a woman aged 25 to 45 with Graves disease. The J gene is TRBJ2-5, the V gene TRBV20-1; D possibly uses TRBD1 or TRBD2 (5 bases each). CDR3 sequence (DNA): TGCAGTGCTAGAGATCCCGGGGCGGTGACCCAGTACTTC. It specifies CSARDPGAVTQYF.